These 9 T cell receptor beta chains originate from one sample sequenced in a study of cytomegalovirus exposure and HLA in healthy donors. PCR amplification relied on 60 Vbeta primers (plus 13 Jbeta primers). Measured with immunoSEQ multiplex PCR; TCRdb has only the in-frame clones, and not every one. The table records 70,000 to 95,000 clones, roughly 77% of them present only once. The sample taken for sequencing was PBMCs. Source of these receptors: a man aged 35-49 years in good health and CMV-seronegative.

This clone is a singleton in its sample. The chain joins TRBV6-5 to TRBJ1-5; 9 nucleotides match TRBD1. The V segment lost 5 bases and the J segment 12 bases; nucleotides outside the gene matches: 8. The germline V gene encodes CDR1 MNHEY and CDR2 SVGAGI. The CDR3 is 13 residues long. For the CDR3, the DNA is TGTGCCAGCAGTGACAGGGGGGAGGTTCTCCAGCATTTT. Protein sequence: CASSDRGEVLQHF.

V gene TRBV19 combines with J gene TRBJ2-5; TRBD1 matches 8 bases. Per germline, CDR1 LNHDA and CDR2 SQIVND (reference sequence). J gave up 4 bases and V 5 bases, and 3 bases lay outside the gene matches. This CDR3 has 13 amino acids. The CDR3 DNA follows: TGTGCCAGTAGTTCAGACAGGGGAGAGACCCAGTACTTC. Translated: CASSSDRGETQYF. The variable domain in full, completed from reference TRBV19 and TRBJ2-5, reads DGGITQSPKYLFRKEGQNVTLSCEQNLNHDAMYWYRQDPGQGLRLIYYSQIVNDFQKGDIAEGYSVSREKKESFPLTVTSAQKNPTAFYLCASSSDRGETQYFGPGTRLLVL.

This clone was observed a single time. The chain joins TRBV6-4 to TRBJ1-2; TRBD1 is a possible D gene (6 bases). Germline CDR1 is MRHNA and CDR2 is SNTAGT. V shed 6 bases and J shed 7 bases, with 18 bases lying between them. This CDR3 has 14 residues. CDR3 residues: CASSEVAGASGYTF. The CDR3 DNA sequence: TGTGCCAGCAGCGAAGTCGCGGGGGCCTCTGGCTACACCTTC.

This clone turned up a few times. The rearrangement uses TRBV10-2 and TRBJ1-2; D gene ambiguous. The germline gives CDR1 WSHSY, CDR2 SAAADI. V lost 6 bases, J lost 7 bases, and 15 bases lay in between. This CDR3 is 13 amino acids long. The CDR3 loop is CASSRERLLGYTF. CDR3 coding DNA: TGCGCCAGCAGCCGGGAAAGACTCCTTGGCTACACCTTC.

The chain carries TRBV4-1 and TRBJ1-1; no clear D gene. V lost 0 bases to trimming and J lost 1 base, with 9 bases between them. Germline values: CDR1 MGHRA, CDR2 YSYEKL. The CDR3 is made up of 15 amino acids. CDR3 region: CASSQEYFRNTEAFF. In DNA form, the CDR3 reads TGCGCCAGCAGCCAAGAATACTTCCGGAACACTGAAGCTTTCTTT.

The chain employs TRBV6-4 and TRBJ1-2; D remains ambiguous. Trimming shortened V by 4 bases and J by 7 bases, and 7 bases separated the two germline ends. Per the germline V gene, CDR1 is MRHNA and CDR2 is SNTAGT. The CDR3 sequence is 11 residues long. Here the CDR3 DNA reads TGTGCCAGCAGTGGAGGGTTTGGCTACACCTTC. This translates into CASSGGFGYTF.

CDR3 protein: CASSEEGGGTDTQYF. In DNA form, the CDR3 reads TGTGCCAGCAGTGAAGAGGGGGGGGGCACAGATACGCAGTATTTT. The rearrangement uses TRBV2 and TRBJ2-3, with D perhaps TRBD2 (7 bases). Germline CDR1 is SNHLY and CDR2 is FYNNEI. This CDR3 is 15 amino acids long. V was trimmed by 1 base and J by 1 base, leaving 9 bases between them.

There are a few counts of this clone. The chain recombines TRBV29-1 with TRBJ2-3; 10 bases map to TRBD2. The CDR3 is made up of 15 amino acids. J lost 11 bases, V lost 7 bases, and 18 bases had no gene match. CDR1 and CDR2 (germline): SQVTM, ANQGSEA. This CDR3 reads CSATRLAGSGMRQYF. The CDR3 DNA is TGCAGCGCAACAAGACTAGCGGGCTCAGGGATGAGGCAGTATTTT.

The CDR3 spells CASSQTSGGLDQYF. In nucleotides, the CDR3 is TGTGCCAGCAGTCAGACTAGCGGGGGTTTGGACCAGTACTTC. This rearrangement joins TRBV28 to TRBJ2-5, with TRBD2 matching over 12 bases. Germline trimming cut 5 bases from V and 10 bases from J; bases unmatched to any gene: 8. The germline V gene has CDR1 MDHEN and CDR2 SYDVKM. This CDR3 is built from 14 residues.